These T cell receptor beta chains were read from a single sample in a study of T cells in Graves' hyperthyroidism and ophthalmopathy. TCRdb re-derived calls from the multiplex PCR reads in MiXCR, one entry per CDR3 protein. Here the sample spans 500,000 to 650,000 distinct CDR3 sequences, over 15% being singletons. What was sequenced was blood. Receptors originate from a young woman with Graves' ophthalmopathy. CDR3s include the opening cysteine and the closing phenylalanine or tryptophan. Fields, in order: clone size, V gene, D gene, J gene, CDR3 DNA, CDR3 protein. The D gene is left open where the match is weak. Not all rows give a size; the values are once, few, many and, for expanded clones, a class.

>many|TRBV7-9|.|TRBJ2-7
TGTGCCAGCAGCTTAGCGTCCCACTACGAGCAGTACTTC
CASSLASHYEQYF
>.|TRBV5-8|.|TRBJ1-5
TGTGCCAGCAGCTTGGGCCAGGGGACCGGTCAGCCCCAGCATTTT
CASSLGQGTGQPQHF
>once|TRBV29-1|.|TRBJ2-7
TGCAGCGTTGAGTCGCCGGTGGGGTCCTACGAGCAGTACTTC
CSVESPVGSYEQYF
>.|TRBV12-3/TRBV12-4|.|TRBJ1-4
TGTGCCAGCTCCGGGGATGGTTGGGAAAAACTGTTTTTT
CASSGDGWEKLFF
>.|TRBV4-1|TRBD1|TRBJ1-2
TGCGCCAGCAGCCCAGATACGACAGGGGGCGTCGTCTATGGCTACACCTTC
CASSPDTTGGVVYGYTF
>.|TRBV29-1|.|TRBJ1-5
TGCAGCGTTGATGGTGGGGACAGCAATCAGCCCCAGCATTTT
CSVDGGDSNQPQHF
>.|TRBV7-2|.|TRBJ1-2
TGTGCCAGCAGCCGGGACATATATACAAATGGCTACACCTTC
CASSRDIYTNGYTF
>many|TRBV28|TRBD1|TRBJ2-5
TGTGCCAGCGGGAGAGGACAGGGGACGCGGGAGACCCAGTACTTC
CASGRGQGTRETQYF
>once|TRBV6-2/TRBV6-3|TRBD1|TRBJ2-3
TGTGCCAGCAGTTACCAGGGGACAGGACCACAAGATACGCAGTATTTT
CASSYQGTGPQDTQYF
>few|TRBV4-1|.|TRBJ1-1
TGCGCCAGCAACGCTCCAGGGGACACTGAAGCTTTCTTT
CASNAPGDTEAFF
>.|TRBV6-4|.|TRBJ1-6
TGTGCCAGCAGTGAAGGGGTCGATTCACCCCTCCACTTT
CASSEGVDSPLHF
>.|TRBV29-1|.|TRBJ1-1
TGCAGCGTAACAGGGAGGTGGAAGGACACTGAAGCTTTCTTT
CSVTGRWKDTEAFF
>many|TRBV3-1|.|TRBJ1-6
TGTGCCAGCAGCGAGGTGCCGGGTTGGGCACCCCTCCACTTT
CASSEVPGWAPLHF
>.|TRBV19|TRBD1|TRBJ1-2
TGTGCCAGTAGTATGGGACAGGGGCCTATCTATGGCTACACCTTC
CASSMGQGPIYGYTF
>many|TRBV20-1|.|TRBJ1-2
TGCAGTGCTAGTCCCGACGGAGACCTCTATGGCTACACCTTC
CSASPDGDLYGYTF
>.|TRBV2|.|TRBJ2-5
TGTGCCAGCAGTGGTGGGGGGGCTTACCAAGAGACCCAGTACTTC
CASSGGGAYQETQYF
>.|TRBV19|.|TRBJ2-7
TGTGCCAGTAGTAGACGGGACGGTCCCTACGAGCAGTACTTC
CASSRRDGPYEQYF
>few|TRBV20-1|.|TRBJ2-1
TGCAGTGCTTGGGAGTCAAGCGGCAATGAGCAGTTCTTC
CSAWESSGNEQFF